This T cell receptor beta chain was identified during a study of OX40 agonist ivuxolimab in advanced cancers. Study-level information: Patients took ivuxolimab, an agonistic anti-OX40 (CD134) antibody. Each patient was given ivuxolimab into a vein every 2 weeks, at 0.01 to 10 mg/kg. General study points: The investigators did not determine what antigen specificity the expanded peripheral T cells had.

Only in-frame clones appear in the TCRdb table, and some are missing; sequencing was by immunoSEQ multiplex PCR. The sample holds 40,000 or so clones, around 85% seen once. Blood samples were obtained at baseline, cycle 4 day 1, and cycle 7 day 1. Worth noting for this clone: The antigen is not known.

This material consisted of CD4+ or CD8+ T cells sorted from blood, taken in a trial of the OX40 agonist ivuxolimab. This clonotype was obtained from an adult with an advanced solid tumor such as melanoma, head and neck, liver or kidney cancer.

In nucleotides, the CDR3 is TGTGCCAGTAGTTCACAGGGTGGCTATGGCTACACCTTC. It yields the protein CASSSQGGYGYTF. V gene TRBV19 combines with J gene TRBJ1-2, with TRBD1 as a possible D gene (6 bases). Germline-derived CDR1 and CDR2 are LNHDA and SQIVND (reference sequence). The CDR3 has 13 amino acids. Trimming stripped 5 bases from V and 4 bases from J, with 11 bases between.